This T cell receptor (beta chain) was identified during a study of blood T cells in healthy people across ages. This CDR3 comprises 16 residues. Germline CDR1 and CDR2: MNHNS and SASEGT. The V and J ends lost 4 bases and 2 bases respectively, with 12 bases between them. Through a sample-barcoded 5' primer and a J-beta primer mix, a second PCR was run for 7 to 11 cycles. One entry per CDR3 protein, called by TCRdb with MiXCR from the 5' RACE reads. This table has hundreds of thousands of distinct CDR3 sequences, 60% to 80% appearing once. The receptor's source is a man between 25 and 39 years old in good health. The chain recombines TRBV6-1 with TRBJ1-6, with no clear D. Specimen: blood. CDR3 bases: TGTGCCAGCAGTGGGCCCGCAGGCCCCTATAATTCACCCCTCCACTTT. The encoded protein is CASSGPAGPYNSPLHF.